This T cell receptor beta chain stems from a study of CD8+ T cells in alopecia areata. Comments on this clone: Its target is not known.

Study-wide results and limits: In scalp, tofacitinib significantly decreased clonality and expanded CD8+ clones among the top 100. Whereas mice showed it more clearly, TCR sharing across patients was murkier, possibly because of HLA. Normal scalp had lower clonality than lesional scalp, with alopecia totalis/universalis lesions showing this most strongly.

It was cDNA, reverse transcribed from extracted RNA, that served as the sequencing template. Sequencing was performed with immunoSEQ multiplex PCR; in TCRdb, only in-frame clones are kept and a portion is missing. The repertoire holds 110,000 or so clones, with less than 70% as singletons. The treatment denotes: oral pan-JAK inhibitor, 5-10 mg twice daily. Sorted populations comprised CD4+ and CD8+ T cells obtained from PBMCs. This CDR3 contains 13 residues. V dropped 3 bases and J dropped 10; count of bases not matched to a gene: 9. The V gene's germline CDR1 is GTSNPN and CDR2 SVGIG (reference sequence).

The gene calls are TRBV30 and TRBJ1-3, with 7 bases matching TRBD1. This sample comprised CD4+ T cells sorted from blood, obtained at week 24, from a patient treated with tofacitinib. The source is a human donor with alopecia areata. The CDR3 nucleotides read TGTGCCTGGAGCTACAGGGGCTCGGGGACCATATATTTT. Protein sequence: CAWSYRGSGTIYF.